The rows below give T cell receptor beta chains drawn from one sample of a study of blood T cell repertoires in COVID-19. Sequencing was performed with immunoSEQ multiplex PCR; in TCRdb, only in-frame clones are kept and a portion is missing. The sample records 180,000 or so clones, around 81% being singletons. Sequenced material: peripheral blood. The receptors were gathered from a human donor with acute or convalescent COVID-19. The donor label of this sample is uncertain. Each CDR3 is given without its conserved first and last residue. A D gene is named only where the DNA matches it firmly.

TRBD2 | 12 | TRBV2 | ASTTSSGGETQY
TRBD1 | 13 | TRBV5-8 | ASSFPGTGKTEAF
TRBD1 | 13 | TRBV6-5 | ASTPGTGGIETQY
. | 12 | TRBV19 | ASSLGLSSYEQY
. | 11 | TRBV6-2/TRBV6-3 | ASSYSAGNGYT
. | 10 | TRBV19 | ASGQNNEKLF
. | 9 | TRBV30 | AWRNIYGYT
TRBD2 | 13 | TRBV10-3 | AISGRLAGEGEQF
TRBD2 | 14 | TRBV19 | ASSTGTSGRQETQY
. | 11 | TRBV3-1/TRBV3-2 | ASSPNSGNTIY
. | 13 | TRBV19 | ASSIQGIPNYGYT
. | 13 | TRBV7-2 | ASSLAPGGTDTQY
. | 13 | TRBV2 | ASSMVAGDSQPQH
. | 12 | TRBV5-6 | ASSTWPAVDTQY
TRBD1 | 15 | TRBV30 | AWSRTTGSPIRGGYT
. | 12 | TRBV6-6 | ASSYSSSDGEQY
. | 12 | TRBV11-2 | ASRAAGTNYGYT
. | 9 | TRBV19 | ATNRESKLF
. | 10 | TRBV19 | ASGRQGGGYT
TRBD1 | 14 | TRBV4-2 | ASSQEDRGPGNTIY
. | 12 | TRBV27 | ASSLQGTYNEQF
. | 12 | TRBV19 | ASSMGKGQGGYT
TRBD2 | 14 | TRBV3-1/TRBV3-2 | ASSSWTRVSSSEQY
. | 16 | TRBV9 | ASSVGDIAVQSSYEQY
TRBD1 | 16 | TRBV28 | ASRLTGDGLRRNTEAF
TRBD1 | 15 | TRBV18 | ASSPSGQGSSGNTIY
. | 13 | TRBV11-3 | ASSNQGSARNEQF
TRBD1 | 13 | TRBV6-5 | ASRGTGQGNTEAF
. | 15 | TRBV6-2/TRBV6-3 | ASSYSRRGSGANVLT
TRBD2 | 13 | TRBV5-1 | ASSLGLAGAYEQY
TRBD2 | 13 | TRBV4-2 | ASSPTSGSSYEQY
TRBD1 | 13 | TRBV5-4 | ASSPVRQGDYGYT
. | 11 | TRBV7-3 | ASSSGMNTEAF
TRBD1 | 12 | TRBV5-1 | ASSDRDSYYGYT
TRBD2 | 13 | TRBV11-2 | ASSLVTSGSYEQY
. | 12 | TRBV3-1/TRBV3-2 | ASSQDQGRAEQF
. | 10 | TRBV7-9 | ASSSRQEGYT
. | 12 | TRBV19 | ASSTQGNNYGYT
TRBD2 | 11 | TRBV6-5 | ASRLAGGNEQY
. | 14 | TRBV19 | ASSIEAHRETGELF
. | 15 | TRBV30 | AWSVKGLFGASYEQY
. | 10 | TRBV20-1 | SASAKRNIQY
. | 12 | TRBV7-8 | ASSLRGRNSPLH
TRBD2 | 13 | TRBV2 | ASRPRLAGYNEQF
. | 11 | TRBV7-2 | ASSSGQRGEQY
TRBD2 | 13 | TRBV3-1/TRBV3-2 | ASSLRLAATDTQY
TRBD2 | 12 | TRBV3-1/TRBV3-2 | ASSHGGGSYEQY
. | 12 | TRBV18 | ASSPGQGRETQY
TRBD1 | 12 | TRBV2 | ASSARDRVQPQH
. | 12 | TRBV6-1 | ASRETGSTYEQY
TRBD1 | 13 | TRBV30 | AWSRGPSAAGELF
TRBD2 | 11 | TRBV6-5 | ASSYVAGETQY
. | 12 | TRBV6-5 | ASRQQGHTGELF
. | 12 | TRBV5-8 | ASTIGGSNQPQH
. | 9 | TRBV3-1/TRBV3-2 | ASSQRYEQF
. | 11 | TRBV5-1 | ASSLVQGQPQH
TRBD1 | 13 | TRBV6-1 | ASSSGTGVNYGYT